This is a list of T cell receptor beta chains from one sample in a study of cytomegalovirus exposure and HLA in healthy donors. TCRdb's copy holds only in-frame clones and misses some; the assay was immunoSEQ multiplex PCR. Of about 71,000 clones listed, about 94% are singletons. The material sequenced was PBMCs. The receptor source for this set is a woman aged 18 to 35 in good health and CMV-seronegative. Both conserved end residues are part of each CDR3. A D gene is named only where the DNA matches it firmly. Expanded clones get a size class; other rows say once, few or many, or leave the size out.

TRBV6-5,TRBJ2-3,-,TRBD2,TGTGCCAGCACTAGCGGGGGTGTTGATACGCAGTATTTT,CASTSGGVDTQYF
TRBV27,TRBJ2-7,-,TRBD2,TGTGCCAGCAGTTTAGGACTAGCGGGGGGCTACGAGCAGTACTTC,CASSLGLAGGYEQYF
TRBV9,TRBJ2-1,-,TRBD2,TGTGCCAGATACCTAGCGGGAGGGGACAATGAGCAGTTCTTC,CARYLAGGDNEQFF
TRBV5-8,TRBJ2-4,-,TRBD1,TGTGCCAGCAGCATAAGGACAGGGATGATGGAGAGCATTCAGTACTTC,CASSIRTGMMESIQYF
TRBV4-1,TRBJ2-1,-,-,TGCGCCAGCAGCCAAGATGAGAGGGGGATCGATGAGCAGTTCTTC,CASSQDERGIDEQFF
TRBV6-1,TRBJ2-5,-,TRBD1,TGTGCCAGCAGATCGGACAGGTGGACACAAGAGACCCAGTACTTC,CASRSDRWTQETQYF
TRBV5-6,TRBJ2-5,once,-,TGTGCCAGCAGCTCCCTGAGAGTAGAAGAGACCCAGTACTTC,CASSSLRVEETQYF
TRBV28,TRBJ2-7,-,TRBD2,TGTGCCAGCAGTTCTAGCGGGAGAGGAGCCTACGAGCAGTACTTC,CASSSSGRGAYEQYF
TRBV2,TRBJ2-7,-,-,TGTGCCAGCAGTGCCGGGGGTAGCGTCTACGAGCAGTACTTC,CASSAGGSVYEQYF
TRBV5-3,TRBJ2-5,-,TRBD1,TGTGCCAGAAGCTGGGGACAGGATCAAGAGACCCAGTACTTC,CARSWGQDQETQYF
TRBV19,TRBJ2-2,-,-,TGTGCCAGTAGTACTGGGAGCGTACCCAAAGTTGGGGAGCTGTTTTTT,CASSTGSVPKVGELFF
TRBV28,TRBJ1-4,-,-,TGTGCCAGCAGCTCTGAATGGACAGCGCATAATGAAAAACTGTTTTTT,CASSSEWTAHNEKLFF
TRBV27,TRBJ2-3,-,TRBD2,TGTGCCAGCAGTTTAAGCGGGGGCCAAACAGATACGCAGTATTTT,CASSLSGGQTDTQYF
TRBV27,TRBJ2-7,-,-,TGTGCCAGCGCAGGATTCGGTGCGGCAGGGGTGGGCGAGCAGTACTTC,CASAGFGAAGVGEQYF
TRBV28,TRBJ1-5,-,-,TGTGCCAGCAGTCTACCAGGGTCGGGGGGGAATCAGCCCCAGCATTTT,CASSLPGSGGNQPQHF
TRBV9,TRBJ2-3,-,-,TGTGCCAGCAGCGTGGAGGGACAGACAGATACGCAGTATTTT,CASSVEGQTDTQYF
TRBV18,TRBJ2-7,-,-,TGTGCCAGCTCACCACCGTCAGGGTCAGGGGAGCAGTACTTC,CASSPPSGSGEQYF
TRBV20-1,TRBJ1-1,-,-,TGCAGTGCTCTCCGGTGGACTGAAGCTTTCTTT,CSALRWTEAFF
TRBV7-9,TRBJ2-5,-,TRBD2,TGTGCCAGCAGCCCCAGGACTAGCGGGAGGGCCAAAGAGACCCAGTACTTC,CASSPRTSGRAKETQYF
TRBV30,TRBJ2-7,-,-,TGTGCCTGGAGTCGTACAGCCTACGAGCAGTACTTC,CAWSRTAYEQYF
TRBV19,TRBJ1-1,-,-,TGTGCCAGCCTCCGGACAGACTTGAACACTGAAGCTTTCTTT,CASLRTDLNTEAFF
TRBV19,TRBJ2-3,-,TRBD1,TGTGCCAGTAGTATAACCGGGACAGGGGAGGATACGCAGTATTTT,CASSITGTGEDTQYF
TRBV5-1,TRBJ2-7,-,-,TGCGCCAGCAGCCTGAGACTAGCCTACGAGCAGTACTTC,CASSLRLAYEQYF
TRBV11-2,TRBJ1-1,-,TRBD1,TGTGCCAGCAGCTTAGAGGGACAGGGTTGGACTGAAGCTTTCTTT,CASSLEGQGWTEAFF
TRBV30,TRBJ1-1,-,-,TGTGCCTGGAGAGGGACTTCCACTGAAGCTTTCTTT,CAWRGTSTEAFF